The T cell receptor (beta chain) described here comes from a study of CXCR3-negative and CXCR3-positive naive CD8 T cells. Study observations and caveats: Sequencing showed both naive subsets with comparably high diversity, and memory CD8+ cells much lower.

Remarks on this clonotype: Its antigen is as yet unknown.

Carrying UMI labels, the TRB cDNA libraries were prepared through 5' RACE. Following a re-call of the 5' RACE reads, TCRdb has one entry per CDR3 protein and lacks DNA. This sample's table reports 20,000 to 25,000 distinct CDR3 sequences. The CDR3 consists of 15 residues. CDR1 is MDHEN and CDR2 is SYDVKM in the germline V gene. CD8+ T cell subsets were each sorted in triplicate, around 270,000 cells apiece. Naive cells were sorted as CD45RO-, CCR7+, CD27+ and CD95-. This chain joins TRBV28 and TRBJ2-7. The sequence came from a human donor in good health. Some clones in this sample may be carry-over from other donors' samples. The sequenced material came from naive CXCR3- CD8+ T cells from blood. The subset here: CD45RO-CCR7+CD27+CD95- naive CD8+ T cells lacking CXCR3 (TNR3-). Here the CDR3 reads CASSLWAGETHEQYF.